This TCR beta chain emerged from a study of T cells in Graves' hyperthyroidism and ophthalmopathy. Study-wide points: Among thyroid clonotypes expanded above 0.001, most also appeared in blood. Separation of ophthalmopathy from stable hyperthyroidism was achieved by a 13 V-J model. Before onset, by a median of approximately 6.2 months, the model predicted ophthalmopathy.

The CDR3 runs to 16 residues. Germline-derived CDR1 and CDR2 are DFQATT and SNEGSKA (reference sequence). With 0 bases clipped from V and 9 bases from J, the junction kept 8 bases outside the gene matches. As for this clonotype: Its cognate antigen is unknown.

The investigators amplified TCR beta CDR3 regions from RNA transcripts. First-round RT-PCR with HTBI primers amplified the TCR CDR3 region. TCRdb redid the calling of the multiplex PCR reads with MiXCR, one entry per CDR3 protein. The sample contains about 710,000 distinct CDR3 sequences, less than 20% of which appear only once. PBMCs were collected from a roughly 10 ml volume of fresh peripheral blood. Sequencing input: blood. The receptor comes from a man between 18 and 35 years old with Graves' hyperthyroidism. This chain connects TRBV20-1 to TRBJ2-4, with 13 nucleotides matching TRBD2. The CDR3 nucleotides read TGCAGTGCTAGAGACGTGACTAGCGGGAGGCGGGGCATTCAGTACTTC. Translated: CSARDVTSGRRGIQYF.